What follows are 32 T cell receptor beta chains derived from one specimen sequenced in a study of blood T cells in healthy people across ages. A second PCR of roughly 7 to 11 cycles used a sample-barcoded 5' primer and a J-beta primer mix. TCRdb passed the 5' RACE reads through MiXCR, listing each CDR3 protein once. There are around 1,500,000 distinct CDR3 sequences in the sample; approximately 40% occur only once, and roughly 8.2% lies in the top ten. The specimen was blood. The receptors were sampled from a woman aged 18-29 years in good health.

The chain joins TRBV9 to TRBJ2-1; 10 bases line up with TRBD2. Germline CDR1 reads SGDLS; CDR2 reads YYNGEE. This CDR3 spans 16 amino acids. Trimming at V came to 3 bases and at J to 1 base, leaving 4 bases not matched to a gene. CDR3 sequence (DNA): TGTGCCAGCAGCGCGGGACTAGCGTTTTCCTACAATGAGCAGTTCTTC. This sequence encodes CASSAGLAFSYNEQFF.

V gene TRBV5-1 combines with J gene TRBJ1-1; D gene ambiguous. The germline V gene encodes CDR1 SGHRS and CDR2 YFSETQ. This CDR3 comprises 14 residues. The V gene lost 5 bases and the J gene lost 0 bases, with 11 bases spanning the gap. CDR3 amino acids: CASREALVNTEAFF. The CDR3 nucleotides read TGCGCCAGCAGAGAGGCTTTGGTGAACACTGAAGCTTTCTTT.

CDR3 residues: CASSRLLAGGELFF. The DNA of the CDR3 is TGTGCCAGCAGCCGCCTACTAGCCGGCGGGGAGCTGTTTTTT. V usage is TRBV14 and J usage is TRBJ2-2; perhaps TRBD2 as D (6 bases). The germline CDR1 and CDR2 sequences are SGHDN and FVKESK. There are 14 residues in the CDR3. The V gene lost 4 bases and the J gene lost 7 bases, with 13 bases spanning the gap.

The V and J genes are TRBV27 and TRBJ1-5, with 7 bases identical to TRBD1. This CDR3 has 14 residues. CDR1 is MNHEY, CDR2 SMNVEV, per germline (reference sequence). J gave up 0 bases and V 10 bases, and 6 bases lay outside the gene matches. The DNA of the CDR3 is TGTGCCACCTCGACAGGGATTAGCAATCAGCCCCAGCATTTT. The encoded protein is CATSTGISNQPQHF.

The J gene is TRBJ2-3, the V gene TRBV4-1; 13 nucleotides match TRBD2. CDR3 length: 16 amino acids. V was clipped by 4 bases and J by 7 bases; unmatched bases: 8. Looked up from germline, CDR1 is MGHRA and CDR2 is YSYEKL. The CDR3 DNA sequence: TGCGCCAGCAGCCGAAGGGAGGGACTAGCGGGAAATACGCAGTATTTT. This sequence encodes CASSRREGLAGNTQYF.

This clonotype was observed a handful of times. The V call is TRBV5-1, the J call TRBJ2-3; 10 bases agree with TRBD2. Germline V gene lookup returns CDR1 SGHRS and CDR2 YFSETQ. This CDR3 spans 16 amino acids. V lost 2 bases and J lost 2; bases outside the gene matches: 5. CDR3 bases: TGCGCCAGCAGCTTTCGTCTAGCGGGAGACACAGATACGCAGTATTTT. This codes for CASSFRLAGDTDTQYF. The whole variable domain, remainder taken from reference TRBV5-1 and TRBJ2-3, is KAGVTQTPRYLIKTRGQQVTLSCSPISGHRSVSWYQQTPGQGLQFLFEYFSETQRNKGNFPGRFSGRQFSNSRSEMNVSTLELGDSALYLCASSFRLAGDTDTQYFGPGTRLTVL.

The chain joins TRBV6-1 to TRBJ2-5; tentatively, D is TRBD1 (7 bases). Per germline, CDR1 MNHNS and CDR2 SASEGT. There are 11 residues in the CDR3. Trimming shortened V by 6 bases and J by 11 bases, and 13 bases separated the two germline ends. CDR3: CASSLTGRQYF. CDR3 coding DNA: TGTGCCAGCAGCTTGACAGGGAGGCAGTACTTC.

In its sample, this clonotype was seen many times. V gene TRBV4-1 combines with J gene TRBJ2-1; 11 bases fit TRBD2. With 0 bases clipped from V and 4 bases from J, the junction kept 2 bases outside the gene matches. This CDR3 region has 16 residues. Germline V gene sequence: CDR1 MGHRA, CDR2 YSYEKL. The chain's CDR3 is CASSQDIAGGYNEQFF. DNA for the CDR3: TGCGCCAGCAGCCAAGATATAGCGGGGGGGTACAATGAGCAGTTCTTC.

This clonotype was picked up a small number of times. The chain carries TRBV7-8 and TRBJ1-2; weak D call: TRBD1 (5 bases). The CDR3 sequence is 13 residues long. Trimming took 4 bases from V and 4 from J, leaving 10 bases between them. Germline CDR1 reads SGHVS; CDR2 reads FQNEAQ. CDR3 loop: CASSSRTIYGYTF. DNA of the CDR3: TGTGCCAGCAGCTCCCGGACAATCTATGGCTACACCTTC.

The chain recombines TRBV21-1 with TRBJ1-3; TRBD1, as called in the table, went unchecked against the DNA. TRBV21-1 is termed a pseudogene. This CDR3 comprises 18 residues. CDR3 sequence (DNA): TGTGCCAGCAGCAGATCTCTCCGGACAGATCGCTCTGGAAACACCATATATTTT. This gives the protein CASSRSLRTDRSGNTIYF.

This clonotype was seen ten or more times. This chain links TRBV29-1 with TRBJ2-5; D not resolved. The CDR3 length is 12 residues. Germline assignment: CDR1 SQVTM and CDR2 ANQGSEA. The V end lost 4 bases, the J end lost 3 bases, and 9 bases lay between the germline ends. CDR3 coding DNA: TGCAGCGTTGGGGCCCCGAAAGAGACCCAGTACTTC. Translation: CSVGAPKETQYF.

This clonotype was detected only once. This chain uses TRBV6-1 with TRBJ1-1; D perhaps matches TRBD1 (5 bases). This CDR3 has 14 residues. Germline V gene lookup returns CDR1 MNHNS and CDR2 SASEGT. V lost 1 base and J lost 4, with 10 bases in between. The CDR3 loop is CASSEVWGSTEAFF. CDR3 coding DNA: TGTGCCAGCAGTGAAGTATGGGGGAGCACTGAAGCTTTCTTT.

This clonotype was recorded many times. This chain connects TRBV5-1 to TRBJ2-7; weak D call: TRBD2 (6 bases). V lost 0 bases and J 0 bases, leaving 10 bases between the germline ends. From germline, CDR1 is SGHRS and CDR2 YFSETQ. This CDR3 is built from 15 residues. CDR3 nucleotides: TGCGCCAGCAGCTTGGGTGGGGGAGGCTCCTACGAGCAGTACTTC. Translated: CASSLGGGGSYEQYF. The full variable domain, its missing parts supplied by reference TRBV5-1 and TRBJ2-7, is KAGVTQTPRYLIKTRGQQVTLSCSPISGHRSVSWYQQTPGQGLQFLFEYFSETQRNKGNFPGRFSGRQFSNSRSEMNVSTLELGDSALYLCASSLGGGGSYEQYFGPGTRLTVT.

CDR3 region: CASSHQGWRNEQYF. CDR3 in DNA: TGTGCCAGCAGCCATCAAGGCTGGCGCAACGAGCAGTACTTC. This chain links TRBV3-1 with TRBJ2-7; D not resolved. Germline V gene sequence: CDR1 LGHDT, CDR2 YNNKEL (reference sequence). Trimming cost V 3 bases and J 5 bases, with 14 bases left between them. This CDR3 has 14 residues.

This clonotype was detected a few times. The rearrangement links TRBV2 to TRBJ2-1; D gene unclear. Trimming shortened V by 8 bases and J by 7 bases, and 6 bases separated the two germline ends. This CDR3 comprises 10 residues. Germline V gene sequence: CDR1 SNHLY, CDR2 FYNNEI. This chain's CDR3 is CASGWNEQFF. CDR3 nucleotides: TGTGCCAGCGGGTGGAATGAGCAGTTCTTC.

This rearrangement joins TRBV29-1 to TRBJ2-1; possible D gene TRBD2, 6 bases. Per the germline V gene, CDR1 is SQVTM and CDR2 is ANQGSEA. Deletions cut 3 bases from V and 8 bases from J, with 11 bases between. This CDR3 is 12 amino acids long. The CDR3 DNA reads TGCAGCGTTGACCTCCCTAGCGATGAGCAGTTCTTC. Translating it yields CSVDLPSDEQFF.

This clonotype turned up a few times. The chain recombines TRBV7-8 with TRBJ2-1; 8 bases fit TRBD1. Trimming at V came to 5 bases and at J to 15 bases, leaving 12 bases not matched to a gene. CDR3 length: 13 residues. CDR1 is SGHVS, CDR2 FQNEAQ, per germline. The CDR3 loop is CASSARTGRGRFF. The CDR3, as DNA: TGTGCCAGCAGCGCCCGGACAGGGCGGGGTAGGTTCTTC.

This chain links TRBV25-1 with TRBJ1-2; no definite D call. Germline CDR1 MGHDK, CDR2 SYGVNS. Trimming took 4 bases from V and 4 from J, leaving 7 bases between them. The CDR3 contains 12 residues. CDR3: CASSAFSYGYTF. CDR3 nucleotide sequence: TGTGCCAGCAGTGCGTTTAGCTATGGCTACACCTTC.

Details on this clonotype: This may be a read error, as it is one base from a much larger clone. The chain employs TRBV29-1 and TRBJ2-7; 8 bases are shared with TRBD1. The CDR3 sequence is 15 residues long. Per the germline V gene, CDR1 is SQVTM and CDR2 is ANQGSEA. J lost 7 bases, V lost 6 bases, and 17 bases had no gene match. CDR3 DNA sequence: TGCAGCGTCAGTCCCGGCAGGGGGCAATTTTATGAGCAGTACTTC. This translates into CSVSPGRGQFYEQYF.

This clonotype was detected a few times. This rearrangement joins TRBV2 to TRBJ2-7; TRBD2 aligns across 7 bases. The CDR3 consists of 14 residues. The junction had 8 bases not matched to a gene; V was cut back by 6 bases and J by 3 bases. Germline values: CDR1 SNHLY, CDR2 FYNNEI. CDR3 protein: CASSLTSSLYEQYF. The CDR3 bases are TGTGCCAGCAGCCTGACTAGCAGCCTCTACGAGCAGTACTTC.

This clonotype came up a few times. The chain employs TRBV29-1 and TRBJ1-2; the D is unclear. V lost 3 bases to trimming and J lost 4 bases, with 12 bases between them. The V gene's germline CDR1 is SQVTM and CDR2 ANQGSEA. This CDR3 has 13 residues. The DNA of the CDR3 is TGCAGCGTTGAGGTAGCGCCAGCCTATGGCTACACCTTC. Translated: CSVEVAPAYGYTF.

This chain joins TRBV6-6 and TRBJ2-3; D perhaps matches TRBD1 (5 bases). Germline lookup yields CDR1 MNHNY and CDR2 SVGAGI (reference sequence). CDR3 size: 14 residues. Trimming stripped 10 bases from V and 6 bases from J, with 20 bases between. CDR3 protein: CAIGPLGASDTQYF. The CDR3 coding sequence is TGTGCCATAGGACCATTAGGGGCATCGGATACGCAGTATTTT.

V usage is TRBV11-2 and J usage is TRBJ1-1, with unresolved D. Germline V gives CDR1 SGHAT, CDR2 FQNNGV. This CDR3 has 14 amino acids. V was trimmed by 2 bases and J by 6 bases, leaving 13 bases between them. CDR3 sequence (DNA): TGTGCCAGCAGCTTATATCCTGAGGGCGCTGAAGCTTTCTTT. This gives the protein CASSLYPEGAEAFF.

The chain recombines TRBV12-5 with TRBJ2-1; 8 bases fit TRBD2. Germline CDR1 reads LGHNT; CDR2 reads FRNRAP. This CDR3 region has 16 residues. V dropped 5 bases and J dropped 4; count of bases not matched to a gene: 10. The CDR3 loop is CASGPLDGGAYNEQFF. The CDR3 nucleotides are TGTGCTAGTGGTCCCCTGGACGGGGGGGCTTACAATGAGCAGTTCTTC.

The rearrangement uses TRBV20-1 and TRBJ2-5, with a weak D call TRBD2 (6 bases). This CDR3 spans 18 amino acids. CDR1 and CDR2 (germline): DFQATT, SNEGSKA (reference sequence). Deletions cut 6 bases from V and 2 bases from J, with 28 bases between. CDR3 in amino acids: CSAETGWVSGTNQETQYF. The CDR3 DNA follows: TGCAGTGCCGAAACGGGCTGGGTTAGCGGTACTAATCAAGAGACCCAGTACTTC.

This rearrangement joins TRBV12-3 or TRBV12-4 to TRBJ1-2, with a weak D call TRBD1 (5 bases). Trimming removed 5 bases at V and 0 bases at J, with 10 bases between. The CDR3 has 14 amino acids. The CDR3 DNA is TGTGCCAGCAGTATCCAGACAGCTAACTATGGCTACACCTTC. Translating it yields CASSIQTANYGYTF.

This clonotype turned up a few times. The chain joins TRBV4-2 to TRBJ1-2; perhaps TRBD1 as D (5 bases). V was clipped by 4 bases and J by 2 bases, with 23 bases between them. The CDR3 totals 18 residues. The V gene's germline CDR1 is LGHNA and CDR2 YNFKEQ. The CDR3 region is CASSREGVIMGENYGYTF. The CDR3 DNA follows: TGTGCCAGCAGCCGGGAAGGGGTAATTATGGGGGAAAACTATGGCTACACCTTC.

This clonotype was counted a single time. The rearrangement uses TRBV28 and TRBJ2-3; the D gene is possibly TRBD2 (6 bases). CDR3 length: 15 amino acids. From germline, CDR1 is MDHEN and CDR2 SYDVKM. Trimming stripped 6 bases from V and 4 bases from J, with 17 bases between. CDR3 sequence (DNA): TGTGCCAGCAGCCCTGGAGGGGCCAGTTCAGATACGCAGTATTTT. It codes for CASSPGGASSDTQYF.

The V call is TRBV20-1, the J call TRBJ2-3, with D unresolved. V gave up 6 bases and J gave up 1 base, with 14 bases separating them. Per germline, CDR1 DFQATT and CDR2 SNEGSKA (reference sequence). The CDR3 is 14 amino acids. CDR3 in amino acids: CSARNKSGTDTQYF. The CDR3 DNA sequence: TGCAGTGCCAGAAATAAGTCGGGCACAGATACGCAGTATTTT.

This sequence joins TRBV7-2 and TRBJ2-6; TRBD2 is a possible D gene (6 bases). Trimming removed 4 bases at V and 0 bases at J, with 16 bases between. In germline, CDR1 is SGHTA, CDR2 FQGNSA. The CDR3 is made up of 18 amino acids. The CDR3 is CASSSHRDLSSGANVLTF. Here the CDR3 DNA reads TGTGCCAGCAGCTCACACCGGGACTTGAGCTCTGGGGCCAACGTCCTGACTTTC.

The chain combines TRBV27 with TRBJ2-7; 9 bases are a match to TRBD1. The J call may be in error: the DNA end matches TRBJ2-5 better. The CDR3 spans 15 residues. CDR1 and CDR2 from the germline V gene are MNHEY and SMNVEV (reference sequence). The CDR3 protein is CASSSLQGAQETQYF. DNA for the CDR3: TGTGCCAGCAGTTCACTACAGGGGGCTCAAGAGACCCAGTACTTC.

The rearrangement joins TRBV3-1 to TRBJ1-2; D gene uncertain. This CDR3 comprises 14 residues. Trimming stripped 1 base from V and 4 bases from J, with 10 bases between. The germline V gene encodes CDR1 LGHDT and CDR2 YNNKEL (reference sequence). DNA for the CDR3: TGTGCCAGCAGCCAAGGGGAGGGCCCCTATGGCTACACCTTC. Protein: CASSQGEGPYGYTF.